This passage covers 7 T cell receptor beta chains from one sample sequenced in a study of blood T cell repertoires in COVID-19. Measured with immunoSEQ multiplex PCR; TCRdb has only the in-frame clones, and not every one. The table lists some 460,000 clones, 75% to 90% of them singletons. Material for sequencing was PBMCs or T cells enriched from blood (not recorded which). These receptors originate from a woman between 18 and 30 years old who had recovered from COVID-19.

This clone was picked up one time. V and J are TRBV4-1 and TRBJ2-3; 11 bases align to TRBD2. V shed 4 bases and J 0 bases; nucleotides not matched to a gene: 9. The CDR3 runs to 18 residues. Germline CDR1 and CDR2: MGHRA and YSYEKL. CDR3 region: CASSPSPGLAVSTDTQYF. The CDR3 DNA sequence: TGCGCCAGCAGCCCATCCCCGGGACTAGCGGTTAGCACAGATACGCAGTATTTT.

This rearrangement joins TRBV7-2 to TRBJ1-1; 11 nucleotides line up with TRBD1. Germline values: CDR1 SGHTA, CDR2 FQGNSA. The CDR3 length is 17 residues. V shed 5 bases, J shed 4 bases, and the junction held 12 bases outside the gene matches. The DNA of the CDR3 is TGTGCCAGCAGCCCCGGACAGGGGGCCCCTGGGGGCACTGAAGCTTTCTTT. Its translation is CASSPGQGAPGGTEAFF. The complete variable domain, with remaining parts taken from reference TRBV7-2 and TRBJ1-1, reads GAGVSQSPSNKVTEKGKDVELRCDPISGHTALYWYRQSLGQGLEFLIYFQGNSAPDKSGLPSDRFSAERTGGSVSTLTIQRTQQEDSAVYLCASSPGQGAPGGTEAFFGQGTRLTVV.

This chain links TRBV4-1 with TRBJ2-7, with D unresolved. This CDR3 is built from 15 residues. The V end was cut by 1 base, the J end by 3 bases, with 13 bases between. The germline gives CDR1 MGHRA, CDR2 YSYEKL. CDR3 region: CASSQGGSANYEQYF. CDR3 bases: TGCGCCAGCAGCCAAGGAGGCAGTGCTAACTACGAGCAGTACTTC.

The CDR3 bases are TGCGCCAGCAGCCAAGGACATCACCCGTCCTACGAGCAGTACTTC. This gives the protein CASSQGHHPSYEQYF. The chain carries TRBV4-1 and TRBJ2-7; D is uncertain. Per the germline V gene, CDR1 is MGHRA and CDR2 is YSYEKL. This CDR3 is 15 amino acids long. Trimming shortened V by 1 base and J by 1 base, and 11 bases separated the two germline ends.

The chain is built from TRBV5-4 and TRBJ2-5; weak D call: TRBD1 (6 bases). The germline V gene encodes CDR1 SGHNT and CDR2 YYREEE (reference sequence). The V and J ends lost 4 bases and 3 bases respectively, with 13 bases between them. This CDR3 is built from 14 residues. The CDR3 DNA follows: TGTGCCAGCAGCGACAGTCAGGGGAAAGAGACCCAGTACTTC. Translation gives CASSDSQGKETQYF. Variable domain in full (rest from reference TRBV5-4 and TRBJ2-5): ETGVTQSPTHLIKTRGQQVTLRCSSQSGHNTVSWYQQALGQGPQFIFQYYREEENGRGNFPPRFSGLQFPNYSSELNVNALELDDSALYLCASSDSQGKETQYFGPGTRLLVL.

Note on this clone: Within the sample, other DNA sequences also encode this same CDR3. The rearrangement links TRBV7-2 to TRBJ1-3; D is possibly TRBD1 (5 bases). CDR1 SGHTA and CDR2 FQGNSA come from the germline V gene. CDR3 length: 15 amino acids. Trimming left V 2 bases short and J 0 bases short, with 8 bases between. Here the CDR3 reads CASSLTGVSGNTIYF. The CDR3 DNA reads TGTGCCAGCAGCTTAACAGGAGTCTCTGGAAACACCATATATTTT.

This clone was observed a few times. This chain uses TRBV27 with TRBJ2-7; TRBD2 might be the D (6 bases). CDR3 size: 12 residues. The V and J ends lost 2 bases and 7 bases respectively, with 9 bases between them. Germline-derived CDR1 and CDR2 are MNHEY and SMNVEV (reference sequence). The CDR3 DNA sequence: TGTGCCAGCAGTTTAGGAGGGTGGGAGCAGTACTTC. Translating it yields CASSLGGWEQYF.